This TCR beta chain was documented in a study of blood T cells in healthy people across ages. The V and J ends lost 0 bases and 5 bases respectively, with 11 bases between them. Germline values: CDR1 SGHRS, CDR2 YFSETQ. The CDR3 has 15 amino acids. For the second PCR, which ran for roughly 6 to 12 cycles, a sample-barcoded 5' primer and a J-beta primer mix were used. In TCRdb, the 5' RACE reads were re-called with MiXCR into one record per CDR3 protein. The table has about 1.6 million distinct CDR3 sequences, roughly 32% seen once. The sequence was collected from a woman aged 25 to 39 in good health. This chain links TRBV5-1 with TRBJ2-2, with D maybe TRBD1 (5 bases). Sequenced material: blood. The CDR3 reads CASSLEGIATGELFF. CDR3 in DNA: TGCGCCAGCAGCTTGGAGGGGATCGCGACCGGGGAGCTGTTTTTT.